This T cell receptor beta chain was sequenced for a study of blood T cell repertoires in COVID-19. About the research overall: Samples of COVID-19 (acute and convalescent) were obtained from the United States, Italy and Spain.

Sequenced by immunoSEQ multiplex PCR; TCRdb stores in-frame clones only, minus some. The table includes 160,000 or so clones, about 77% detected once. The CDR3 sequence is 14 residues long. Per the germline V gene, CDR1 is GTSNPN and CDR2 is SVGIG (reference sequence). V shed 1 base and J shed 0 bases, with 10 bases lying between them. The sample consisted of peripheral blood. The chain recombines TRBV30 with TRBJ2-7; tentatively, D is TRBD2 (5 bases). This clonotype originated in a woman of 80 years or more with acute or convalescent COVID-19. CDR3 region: CAWSGAVSSYEQYF. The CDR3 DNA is TGTGCCTGGAGTGGAGCGGTTAGCTCCTACGAGCAGTACTTC.